This TCR beta chain was identified during a study of shared clonotypes between healthy human individuals. Study findings and constraints: Non-shared clonotypes showed lower generation probabilities than clonotypes common to all four donors.

About this clone: Its antigen is currently unknown. The sample holds other DNA sequences that translate to the same CDR3.

From germline, CDR1 is LNHDA and CDR2 SQIVND (reference sequence). CDR3 length: 13 residues. V shed 6 bases, J shed 4 bases, and the junction held 5 bases outside the gene matches. The data were produced by immunoSEQ multiplex PCR, yet TCRdb's version contains in-frame clones alone and is incomplete. The sample includes about 2.4 million clones, approximately 93% of them seen just once. Those who donated, Caucasian adults without exception, all lived in Nashville, Tennessee. The chain joins TRBV19 to TRBJ1-1, with 7 bases identical to TRBD1. The sequenced material came from naive CD4+ T cells from PBMCs. Noted subset: CD45RA+ positively selected. The receptor was derived from a man younger than 35 in good health. Some clones in this sample may be carry-over from other donors' samples. The CDR3 reads CASSPDRATEAFF. In DNA form, the CDR3 reads TGTGCCAGTAGCCCTGACAGGGCCACTGAAGCTTTCTTT.